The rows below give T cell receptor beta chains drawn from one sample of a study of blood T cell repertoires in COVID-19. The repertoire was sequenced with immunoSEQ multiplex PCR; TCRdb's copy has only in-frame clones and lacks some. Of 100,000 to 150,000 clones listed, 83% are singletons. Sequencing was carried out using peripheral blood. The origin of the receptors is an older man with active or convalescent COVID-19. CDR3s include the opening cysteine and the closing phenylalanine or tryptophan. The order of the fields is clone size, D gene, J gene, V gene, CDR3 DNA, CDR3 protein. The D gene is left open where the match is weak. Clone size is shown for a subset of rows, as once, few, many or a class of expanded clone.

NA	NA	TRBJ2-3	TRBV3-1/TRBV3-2	TGTGCCAGCAGTCCTAGCGCCGCCCAAATCGGTACGCAGTATTTT	CASSPSAAQIGTQYF
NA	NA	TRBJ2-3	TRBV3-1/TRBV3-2	TGTGCCAGCAGCCAAGGAGACATATCCCGTGGCACAGATACGCAGTATTTT	CASSQGDISRGTDTQYF
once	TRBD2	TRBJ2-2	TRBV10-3	TGTGCCATCAGTGTAAAGCGGGGGGGCCACGACGGGGAGCTGTTTTTT	CAISVKRGGHDGELFF
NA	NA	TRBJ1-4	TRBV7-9	TGTGCCAGCAGCGTGATAGGTGGGGGGACGGAAAAACTGTTTTTT	CASSVIGGGTEKLFF
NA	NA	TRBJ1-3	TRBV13	TGTGCCAGCAGCCCCACCGAGGGAAACACCATATATTTT	CASSPTEGNTIYF
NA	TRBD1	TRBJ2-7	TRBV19	TGTGCCAGTAGTATAGGGCAGGGGGCCTCCTACGAGCAGTACTTC	CASSIGQGASYEQYF
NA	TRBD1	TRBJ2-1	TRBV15	TGTGCCACCAGCAGAGGAGACAGGGGTAAGCAGTTCTTC	CATSRGDRGKQFF
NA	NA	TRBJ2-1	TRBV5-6	TGTGCCAGCAGCTCATCGACTACCCCCGGTCTACACAATGAGCAGTTCTTC	CASSSSTTPGLHNEQFF
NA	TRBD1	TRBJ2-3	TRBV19	TGTGCCAGTAGTTTAGGGACAGGACACGGGGATACGCAGTATTTT	CASSLGTGHGDTQYF
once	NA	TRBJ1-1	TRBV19	TGTGCCAGTAACCCACGGGCAGGGGCCAGGAACACTGAAGCTTTCTTT	CASNPRAGARNTEAFF
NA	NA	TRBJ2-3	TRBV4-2	TGTGCCAGCAGCCAAGATCGCGGGGATACGCAGTATTTT	CASSQDRGDTQYF
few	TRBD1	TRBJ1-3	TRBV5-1	TGCGCCAGCAGCCCCCGGACAGGGGGCTCTGGAAACACCATATATTTT	CASSPRTGGSGNTIYF
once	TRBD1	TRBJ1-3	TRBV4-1	TGCGCCAGCAGCCTCGGGAGTCCCGCCTGGGGACAGGGAAACACCATATATTTT	CASSLGSPAWGQGNTIYF
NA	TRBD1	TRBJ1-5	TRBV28	TGTGCCAGCAGTTTCCGGGACAGTAATCAGCCCCAGCATTTT	CASSFRDSNQPQHF
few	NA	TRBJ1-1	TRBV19	TGTGCCAGTAGTATCGGAGGTTCGGGGATGGGAGCTTTCTTT	CASSIGGSGMGAFF
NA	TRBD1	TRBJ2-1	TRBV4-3	TGCGCCAGCAGCCAAGGGGGTGGGACAGGGGACAATGAGCAGTTCTTC	CASSQGGGTGDNEQFF
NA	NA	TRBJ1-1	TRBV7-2	TGTGCCAGCAGCTCAATGCAGGGGAACACTGAAGCTTTCTTT	CASSSMQGNTEAFF
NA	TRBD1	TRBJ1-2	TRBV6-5	TGTGCCAGCAGAACCCGACAGGGGGCGTACGGCTACACCTTC	CASRTRQGAYGYTF
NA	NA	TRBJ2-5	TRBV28	TGTGCCAGCAGTCCCCGCCTCGGTCGGGAGACCCAGTACTTC	CASSPRLGRETQYF
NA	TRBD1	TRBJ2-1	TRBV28	TGTGCCAGCAGCCCTAGGGACAGGGGATACAATGAGCAGTTCTTC	CASSPRDRGYNEQFF
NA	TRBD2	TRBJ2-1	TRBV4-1	TGCGCCAGCAGCCAAGCAGCGGGGGGATACAATGAGCAGTTCTTC	CASSQAAGGYNEQFF
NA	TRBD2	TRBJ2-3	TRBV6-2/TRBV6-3	TGTGCCAGCAGTCGGAGCGGGGGGATAAACACAGATACGCAGTATTTT	CASSRSGGINTDTQYF
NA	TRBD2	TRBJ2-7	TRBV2	TGTGCCAGCAGTGAACAGCGGGGGCGAAACGAGCAGTACTTC	CASSEQRGRNEQYF
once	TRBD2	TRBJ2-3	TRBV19	TGTGCCAGTAGTATAGATCCAGTGGGACTAGCGGGGGGTGATACGCAGTATTTT	CASSIDPVGLAGGDTQYF
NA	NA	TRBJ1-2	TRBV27	TGTGCCAGCAGTCCAAGAACACCCTATGGCTACACCTTC	CASSPRTPYGYTF
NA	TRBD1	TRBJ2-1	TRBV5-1	TGCGCCAGCAGCTTCGGGACAGGTAACAATGAGCAGTTCTTC	CASSFGTGNNEQFF
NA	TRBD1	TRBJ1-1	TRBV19	TGTGCCTGCCAGGGGGCATTAGGACGGAACACTGAAGCTTTCTTT	CACQGALGRNTEAFF
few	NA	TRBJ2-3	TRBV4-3	TGCGCCAGCAGCCAAGGAATTGGCGGGGGCTACAGCACAGATACGCAGTATTTT	CASSQGIGGGYSTDTQYF
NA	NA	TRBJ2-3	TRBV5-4	TGTGCCAGCAGCTCCCGAGGTGAAGATACGCAGTATTTT	CASSSRGEDTQYF
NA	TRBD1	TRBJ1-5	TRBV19	TGTGCCAGTAAAGGACAGGGAGACAATCAGCCCCAGCATTTT	CASKGQGDNQPQHF
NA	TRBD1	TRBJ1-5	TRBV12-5	TGTGCTAGTGGTTTGGTACTGATTGGACAGGGACAGATACTCGAGACTAGCAATCAGCCCCAGCATTTT	CASGLVLIGQGQILETSNQPQHF
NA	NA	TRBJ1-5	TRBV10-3	TGTGCCATCAGTGAGTGGGAGGGTCTCGATCAGCCCCAGCATTTT	CAISEWEGLDQPQHF
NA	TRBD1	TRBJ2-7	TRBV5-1	TGCGCCAGCAGCTTGGGAGTTGGGACAGGGGACGAGCAGTACTTC	CASSLGVGTGDEQYF
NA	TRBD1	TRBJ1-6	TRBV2	TGTGCCAGCAACCTTGACAGGGATCGTAATTCACCCCTCCACTTT	CASNLDRDRNSPLHF
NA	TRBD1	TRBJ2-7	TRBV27	TGTGCCAGCACTGACAGGGGCAAAGAACTCTACGAGCAGTACTTC	CASTDRGKELYEQYF
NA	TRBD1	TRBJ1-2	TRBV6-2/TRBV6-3	TGTGCCAGCAGTGCCGGGACAGGGATCCCTAGCTATGGCTACACCTTC	CASSAGTGIPSYGYTF
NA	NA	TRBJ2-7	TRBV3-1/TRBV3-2	TGTGCCAGCAGCCAAGCTAGCGTACTATCCTACGAGCAGTACTTC	CASSQASVLSYEQYF
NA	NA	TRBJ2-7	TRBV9	TGTGCCAGCAGCCCGATCGGGACACCCTCCTACGAGCAGTACTTC	CASSPIGTPSYEQYF
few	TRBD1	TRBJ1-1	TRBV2	TGTGCCAGCAAAGACAGGGCGTTCACTGAAGCTTTCTTT	CASKDRAFTEAFF
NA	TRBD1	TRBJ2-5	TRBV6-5	TGTGCCAGTACGGCGGGGACAGGTCAAGAGACCCAGTACTTC	CASTAGTGQETQYF
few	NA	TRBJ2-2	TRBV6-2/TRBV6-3	TGTGCCAGCAGGCCTCGTACTATGAACACCGGGGAGCTGTTTTTT	CASRPRTMNTGELFF
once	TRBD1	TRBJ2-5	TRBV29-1	TGCAGCGGGAAGGGACAGGACGGCGGGACCCAGTACTTC	CSGKGQDGGTQYF